These T cell receptor beta chains were read from a single sample in a study of CD8 T cells in ankylosing spondylitis. TCRdb reprocessed the 5' RACE reads via MiXCR and lists one record per CDR3 protein. This table has approximately 140,000 distinct CDR3 sequences, 7% to 10% appearing once. Input material: synovial fluid, either unsorted or a sorted T cell fraction (not recorded which). The receptor set was obtained from a male donor with ankylosing spondylitis. The CDR3 runs from the conserved cysteine through the conserved F or W. Each record gives: J gene, D gene, V gene, CDR3 protein. D genes are given only for firm matches.

J gene: TRBJ2-1
D gene: TRBD2
V gene: TRBV4-2
CDR3 protein: CASSHHEGLANNEQFF

J gene: TRBJ1-5
D gene: .
V gene: TRBV3-1
CDR3 protein: CASSRGPGGNQPQHF

J gene: TRBJ2-7
D gene: .
V gene: TRBV12-3/TRBV12-4
CDR3 protein: CASSSHGGAYEQYF

J gene: TRBJ2-2
D gene: .
V gene: TRBV20-1
CDR3 protein: CSAKGLQNTGELFF

J gene: TRBJ1-1
D gene: .
V gene: TRBV28
CDR3 protein: CASTLLNTEAFF

J gene: TRBJ2-2
D gene: TRBD2
V gene: TRBV7-3
CDR3 protein: CASSFASGGTTGELFF

J gene: TRBJ2-7
D gene: .
V gene: TRBV4-2
CDR3 protein: CASSQEQDNEQYF

J gene: TRBJ2-7
D gene: TRBD2
V gene: TRBV7-4
CDR3 protein: CASSDILAGDPSYEQYF

J gene: TRBJ1-1
D gene: TRBD1
V gene: TRBV4-2
CDR3 protein: CASSQRDRANTEAFF

J gene: TRBJ2-7
D gene: TRBD1
V gene: TRBV5-1
CDR3 protein: CASSFQGAREQYF

J gene: TRBJ2-7
D gene: .
V gene: TRBV5-6
CDR3 protein: CASSLAVTYEQYF

J gene: TRBJ1-1
D gene: .
V gene: TRBV13
CDR3 protein: CASSPGQMNTEAFF

J gene: TRBJ1-2
D gene: .
V gene: TRBV28
CDR3 protein: CASSSPTGLYGYTF

J gene: TRBJ1-3
D gene: TRBD1
V gene: TRBV20-1
CDR3 protein: CSASDRGSGNTIYF

J gene: TRBJ2-7
D gene: .
V gene: TRBV3-1
CDR3 protein: CASSQRGEANEQYF

J gene: TRBJ1-1
D gene: TRBD1
V gene: TRBV20-1
CDR3 protein: CSGDRDLLNTEAFF

J gene: TRBJ1-1
D gene: .
V gene: TRBV20-1
CDR3 protein: CSASEGPTEAFF

J gene: TRBJ2-3
D gene: TRBD2
V gene: TRBV4-1
CDR3 protein: CASSRRLAGVSADTQYF

J gene: TRBJ1-1
D gene: .
V gene: TRBV6-2/TRBV6-3
CDR3 protein: CASSYFGRVTEAFF

J gene: TRBJ2-1
D gene: .
V gene: TRBV3-1
CDR3 protein: CASSQFDTSNEQFF

J gene: TRBJ2-2
D gene: .
V gene: TRBV5-1
CDR3 protein: CASSLVAEGTGELFF

J gene: TRBJ2-5
D gene: TRBD2
V gene: TRBV6-6
CDR3 protein: CATGTSGEQTQYF

J gene: TRBJ1-4
D gene: TRBD1
V gene: TRBV5-1
CDR3 protein: CASSRDRSEKLFF

J gene: TRBJ1-5
D gene: .
V gene: TRBV20-1
CDR3 protein: CSPLLQEWWDQPQHF

J gene: TRBJ2-5
D gene: .
V gene: TRBV6-2/TRBV6-3
CDR3 protein: CASSYSIIRLGGGTQYF

J gene: TRBJ2-3
D gene: .
V gene: TRBV20-1
CDR3 protein: CSALSGPSTDTQYF

J gene: TRBJ2-7
D gene: .
V gene: TRBV5-5
CDR3 protein: CASSPRAASDEQYF

J gene: TRBJ2-2
D gene: .
V gene: TRBV7-2
CDR3 protein: CASSLVTGWTGELFF

J gene: TRBJ1-1
D gene: TRBD1
V gene: TRBV7-2
CDR3 protein: CASRLDRALPEAFF

J gene: TRBJ2-5
D gene: .
V gene: TRBV10-3
CDR3 protein: CAISGWDRGVMETQYF

J gene: TRBJ1-1
D gene: TRBD1
V gene: TRBV20-1
CDR3 protein: CARQGGTEAFF

J gene: TRBJ2-2
D gene: TRBD1
V gene: TRBV6-1
CDR3 protein: CASSVTGTGFQANTGELFF

J gene: TRBJ2-3
D gene: .
V gene: TRBV5-4
CDR3 protein: CASSLVATADTQYF

J gene: TRBJ2-5
D gene: .
V gene: TRBV21-1
CDR3 protein: CASSKSCSGREGETQYF

J gene: TRBJ2-7
D gene: TRBD1
V gene: TRBV20-1
CDR3 protein: CSAEDRDYYVEQYF

J gene: TRBJ2-5
D gene: TRBD1
V gene: TRBV3-1
CDR3 protein: CASSHGTGGSETQYF

J gene: TRBJ1-1
D gene: .
V gene: TRBV4-3
CDR3 protein: CASSQDQYRATEAFF

J gene: TRBJ1-3
D gene: TRBD1
V gene: TRBV12-3/TRBV12-4
CDR3 protein: CANSPGQVENTIYF

J gene: TRBJ1-4
D gene: TRBD1
V gene: TRBV6-1
CDR3 protein: CASSGRDRGNEKLFF

J gene: TRBJ1-5
D gene: .
V gene: TRBV20-1
CDR3 protein: CSVGRTGPQHF

J gene: TRBJ2-2
D gene: .
V gene: TRBV12-3/TRBV12-4
CDR3 protein: CASSPDGGELFF